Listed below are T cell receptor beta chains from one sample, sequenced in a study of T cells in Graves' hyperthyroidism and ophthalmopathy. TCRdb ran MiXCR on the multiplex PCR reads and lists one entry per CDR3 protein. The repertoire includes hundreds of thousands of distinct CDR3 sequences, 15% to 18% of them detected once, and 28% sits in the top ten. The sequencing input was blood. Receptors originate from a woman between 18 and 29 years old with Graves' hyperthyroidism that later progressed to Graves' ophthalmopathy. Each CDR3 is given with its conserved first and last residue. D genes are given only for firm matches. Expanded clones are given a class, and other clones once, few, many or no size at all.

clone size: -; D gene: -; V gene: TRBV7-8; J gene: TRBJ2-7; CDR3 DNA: TGTGCCAGCAGCTTAGCGAAGGAGCAGTACTTC; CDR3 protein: CASSLAKEQYF
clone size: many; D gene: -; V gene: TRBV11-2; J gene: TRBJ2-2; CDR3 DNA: TGTGCCAGCAGCTGGATGGGACACGGCGGGACCGGGGAGCTGTTTTTT; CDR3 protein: CASSWMGHGGTGELFF
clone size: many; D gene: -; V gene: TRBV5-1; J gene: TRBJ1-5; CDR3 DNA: TGCGCCAGCAGCTTGGCTTCGGGGAGGGGGGATCAGCCCCAGCATTTT; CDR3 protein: CASSLASGRGDQPQHF
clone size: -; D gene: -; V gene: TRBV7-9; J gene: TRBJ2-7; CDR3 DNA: TGTGCCAGCAGCCTCGACGGGACACTATCCTACGAGCAGTACTTC; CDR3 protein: CASSLDGTLSYEQYF
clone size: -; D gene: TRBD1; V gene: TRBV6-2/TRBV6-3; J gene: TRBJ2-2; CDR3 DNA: TGTGCCAGCAGTTACTCGACAGGGAGTAGACCCGGGGAGCTGTTTTTT; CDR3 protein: CASSYSTGSRPGELFF
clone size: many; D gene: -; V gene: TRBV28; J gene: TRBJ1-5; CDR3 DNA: TGTGCCAGCAGTTTACCTTTGAGAGGGGAGGCTAATCAGCCCCAGCATTTT; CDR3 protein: CASSLPLRGEANQPQHF
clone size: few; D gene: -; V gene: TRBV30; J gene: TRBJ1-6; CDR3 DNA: TGTGCCTGGAGTACCTACAGGAGCTCCTATAATTCACCCCTCCACTTT; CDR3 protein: CAWSTYRSSYNSPLHF
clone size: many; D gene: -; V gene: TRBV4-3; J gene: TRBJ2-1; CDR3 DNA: TGCGCCAGCAGCCAAGTTGGGAATAGTGAGCAGTTCTTC; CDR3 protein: CASSQVGNSEQFF
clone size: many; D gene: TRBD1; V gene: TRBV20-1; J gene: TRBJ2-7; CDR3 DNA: TGCAGTGCTAGGACCGGGACAGGGGGCTTCGAGCAGTACTTC; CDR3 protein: CSARTGTGGFEQYF
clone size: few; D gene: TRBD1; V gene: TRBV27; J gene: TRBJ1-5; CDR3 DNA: TGTGCCAGCAGGGAACAGGGGACTTGGAATCAGCCCCAGCATTTT; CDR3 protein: CASREQGTWNQPQHF
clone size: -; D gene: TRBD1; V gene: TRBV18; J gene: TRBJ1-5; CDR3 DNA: TGTGCCAGCTACCCCGGGCAGGGGGCTAATCAGCCCCAGCATTTT; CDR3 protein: CASYPGQGANQPQHF
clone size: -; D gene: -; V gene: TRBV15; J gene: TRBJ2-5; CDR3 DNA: TGTGCCACCAGCAGAGATCGAACTAACCAAGAGACCCAGTACTTC; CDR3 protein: CATSRDRTNQETQYF
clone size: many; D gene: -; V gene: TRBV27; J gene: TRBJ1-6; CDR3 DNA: TGTGCCAGCAGTCGACCGGGAGCTGGAAATTCACCCCTCCACTTT; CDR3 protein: CASSRPGAGNSPLHF
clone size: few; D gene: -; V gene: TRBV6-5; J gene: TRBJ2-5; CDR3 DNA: TGTGCCAGCAGTTACGGCAGGGGTTCTCCGTACTTC; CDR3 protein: CASSYGRGSPYF
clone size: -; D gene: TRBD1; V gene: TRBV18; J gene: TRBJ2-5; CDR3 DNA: TGTGCCAGCTCCACCCCAGGGACAGGGTTAGAGACCCAGTACTTC; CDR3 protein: CASSTPGTGLETQYF
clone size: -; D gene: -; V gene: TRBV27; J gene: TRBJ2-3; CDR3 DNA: TGTGCCAGCAGTTCTGGGCTAGGAGGTACGCAGTATTTT; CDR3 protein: CASSSGLGGTQYF
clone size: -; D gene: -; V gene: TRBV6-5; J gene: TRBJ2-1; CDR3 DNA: TGTGCCAGCAGTTACACGTCCCCAGGGACCAACAATGAGCAGTTCTTC; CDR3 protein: CASSYTSPGTNNEQFF
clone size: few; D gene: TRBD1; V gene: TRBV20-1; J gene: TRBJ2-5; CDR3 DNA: TGCAGTGCTAGGTGGACAGGGATAGAGACCCAGTACTTC; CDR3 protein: CSARWTGIETQYF
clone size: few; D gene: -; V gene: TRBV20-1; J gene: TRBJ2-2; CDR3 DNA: TGCAGTGCTAGGAAACTAGAGAACACCGGGGAGCTGTTTTTT; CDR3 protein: CSARKLENTGELFF
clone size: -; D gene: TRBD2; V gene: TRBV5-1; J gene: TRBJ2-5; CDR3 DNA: TGCGCCAGCAGGGCGGGAGGGCCTTCCCAAGAGACCCAGTACTTC; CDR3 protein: CASRAGGPSQETQYF
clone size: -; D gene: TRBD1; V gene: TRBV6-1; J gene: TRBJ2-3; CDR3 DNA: TGTGCCAGCAGAAATGGGACAGGGCTCGTGGATCCGCAGTATTTT; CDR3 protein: CASRNGTGLVDPQYF
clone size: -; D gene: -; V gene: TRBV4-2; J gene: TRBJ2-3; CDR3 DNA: TGTGCCAGCAGCAGACAAAGTATTCGGACCCGCGGGACCGCACTCACAGATACGCAGTATTTT; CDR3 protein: CASSRQSIRTRGTALTDTQYF
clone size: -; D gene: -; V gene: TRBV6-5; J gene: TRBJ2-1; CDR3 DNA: TGTGCCAGCAGTTGGACCCGGCAGGGGGGCTGGTACAATGAGCAGTTCTTC; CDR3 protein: CASSWTRQGGWYNEQFF
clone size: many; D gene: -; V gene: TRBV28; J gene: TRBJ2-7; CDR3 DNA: TGTGCCAGCAGTTTCAAAGGGGTTTACGAGCAGTACTTC; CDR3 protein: CASSFKGVYEQYF
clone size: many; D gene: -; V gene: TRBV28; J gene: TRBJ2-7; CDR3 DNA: TGTGCCAGCAGTTTAGCCGAGTTTACGGCCGAGCAGTACTTC; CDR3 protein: CASSLAEFTAEQYF